The 8 T cell receptor beta chains in this list originate from one sample, sequenced in a study of cytomegalovirus exposure and HLA in healthy donors (dated by TCRdb to the late 2010s). Libraries were prepared through the immunoSEQ multiplex PCR assay. The multiplex PCR relied on a mix of 60 forward primers for TCR Vbeta segments and 13 reverse primers for TCR Jbeta segments. In TCRdb, the immuneACCESS table is reduced to in-frame sequences with V and J assigned. These tables do not hold every clone; where another copy was compared, an unresolved V gene accounts for under half, and the others remain unexplained. Present in this sample are roughly 120,000 clones, roughly three quarters of which were seen just once. The top ten constitute approximately 4.5% of the sample. Input material: PBMCs. Source of these receptors: a man aged 30 to 45 in good health and CMV-seropositive.

The chain employs TRBV18 and TRBJ1-6; TRBD1 agrees at 10 bases. Trimming removed 3 bases from V and 7 bases from J; junction bases left unmatched: 3. This CDR3 has 15 residues. Germline V gene lookup returns CDR1 KGHSH and CDR2 LQKENI. CDR3 protein: CASSPAGQGNSPLHF. The DNA of the CDR3 is TGTGCCAGCTCACCGGCGGGACAGGGGAATTCACCCCTCCACTTT. The full variable domain, completed using reference TRBV18 and TRBJ1-6, is NAGVMQNPRHLVRRRGQEARLRCSPMKGHSHVYWYRQLPEEGLKFMVYLQKENIIDESGMPKERFSAEFPKEGPSILRIQQVVRGDSAAYFCASSPAGQGNSPLHFGNGTRLTVT.

V usage is TRBV28 and J usage is TRBJ1-2, with 9 bases identical to TRBD1. Germline V gene sequence: CDR1 MDHEN, CDR2 SYDVKM. The CDR3 spans 14 residues. J lost 8 bases, V lost 6 bases, and 10 bases had no gene match. The CDR3 is CASRRTGTGIGYTF. The CDR3 DNA follows: TGTGCCAGCAGACGCACCGGGACAGGGATCGGCTACACCTTC.

This rearrangement joins TRBV19 to TRBJ2-3, with TRBD2 matching 8 bases. The V gene's germline CDR1 is LNHDA and CDR2 SQIVND (reference sequence). This CDR3 region has 13 residues. V was pared by 4 bases and J by 4 bases, with 1 base of the junction left unmatched. DNA for the CDR3: TGTGCCAGTAGTAGCGGGGGGCCAGATACGCAGTATTTT. This codes for CASSSGGPDTQYF.

The CDR3 nucleotides read TGCGCCAGCAGCCAAGATCCGGCAGGGCTGATAGATACGCAGTATTTT. Translating it yields CASSQDPAGLIDTQYF. The chain is built from TRBV4-1 and TRBJ2-3; maybe TRBD1 (5 bases). Germline CDR1 MGHRA, CDR2 YSYEKL. The CDR3 is 16 amino acids. Trimming took 0 bases from V and 5 from J, leaving 15 bases between them.

This clone was seen only once. At one end the junction does not follow the germline gene, possibly because of a read error. This rearrangement joins TRBV7-9 to TRBJ2-5; D is undetermined. CDR3 length: 14 amino acids. Germline V CDR1 and CDR2: SEHNR, FQNEAQ (reference sequence). DNA for the CDR3: TGTTCCAGCAGCTATTACTACCACCAAGAGACCCAGTACTTC. It yields the protein CSSSYYYHQETQYF.

This chain connects TRBV11-2 to TRBJ2-7; 8 bases are shared with TRBD2. The CDR3 is 17 amino acids. Per the germline V gene, CDR1 is SGHAT and CDR2 is FQNNGV. V trimming: 5 bases; J trimming: 5 bases; junction bases outside the gene matches: 17. The CDR3 nucleotides are TGTGCCAGCAGCCGGCCGGGGGGGCCCCAAGGAGGCCACGAGCAGTACTTC. This sequence encodes CASSRPGGPQGGHEQYF.

The V gene is TRBV4-3, the J gene TRBJ1-1; TRBD1 might be the D (5 bases). Trimming pared 4 bases from V and 2 bases from J, leaving 14 bases between. Per germline, CDR1 LGHNA and CDR2 YSLEER. The CDR3 length is 15 residues. CDR3 sequence: CASSPFLQGNTEAFF. CDR3 DNA: TGCGCCAGCAGCCCCTTCCTTCAGGGTAACACTGAAGCTTTCTTT.

This clone was detected once. This chain connects TRBV7-3 to TRBJ1-1; the D gene is possibly TRBD1 (5 bases). The CDR3 runs to 16 residues. Trimming removed 0 bases from V and 0 bases from J, with 11 bases in between. Per the germline V gene, CDR1 is SGHTA and CDR2 is FQGTGA. The chain's CDR3 is CASSLTPGGLNTEAFF. The CDR3 DNA follows: TGTGCCAGCAGCTTAACTCCTGGGGGGTTGAACACTGAAGCTTTCTTT. The whole variable domain, remainder taken from reference TRBV7-3 and TRBJ1-1, is GAGVSQTPSNKVTEKGKYVELRCDPISGHTALYWYRQSLGQGPEFLIYFQGTGAADDSGLPNDRFFAVRPEGSVSTLKIQRTERGDSAVYLCASSLTPGGLNTEAFFGQGTRLTVV.